Below, 32 T cell receptor beta chains from the same sample are listed, as sequenced in a study of type 1 and type 2 diabetes patients. Genomic DNA was the PCR template. The TCR beta CDR3 region was amplified using 30 forward and 13 reverse primers. Each CDR3 protein is one row after TCRdb ran MiXCR on the multiplex PCR reads. The table includes around 300,000 distinct CDR3 sequences, roughly 50% detected once. Sequenced input: peripheral blood mononuclear cells (PBMCs). These receptors all come from a man between 18 and 29 years old with type 2 diabetes.

The V gene is TRBV4-1, the J gene TRBJ2-7; either TRBD1 or TRBD2 may fit D (6 bases each). The CDR3 runs 16 residues. CDR1 MGHRA and CDR2 YSYEKL come from the germline V gene. The ends were cut back, 4 bases at V and 6 bases at J, with 22 bases in the middle. CDR3 nucleotide sequence: TGCGCCAGCAGCCTCGACCGGGGGCCAGGGTCTTCCGAGCAGTACTTC. Translation gives CASSLDRGPGSSEQYF.

This chain connects TRBV25-1 to TRBJ2-3, with 7 bases matching TRBD2. The CDR3 has 14 residues. The ends lost 5 bases at V and 2 bases at J; junction bases unmatched: 4. Germline CDR1 MGHDK, CDR2 SYGVNS. This chain's CDR3 is CASSPGLVTDTQYF. The DNA for the CDR3 is TGTGCCAGCAGTCCCGGACTAGTCACAGATACGCAGTATTTT.

The chain carries TRBV19 and TRBJ1-1; D is perhaps TRBD1 (6 bases). This CDR3 spans 14 amino acids. V dropped 1 base and J dropped 6 bases, with 12 bases sitting between them. The V gene's germline CDR1 is LNHDA and CDR2 SQIVND (reference sequence). The CDR3 sequence is CASSIGRGGAEAFF. CDR3 DNA: TGTGCCAGTAGTATAGGGAGGGGGGGTGCTGAAGCTTTCTTT.

The chain is built from TRBV9 and TRBJ2-3; D is unclear. V lost 5 bases and J 2 bases, leaving 12 bases between the germline ends. The germline V gene has CDR1 SGDLS and CDR2 YYNGEE. CDR3 length equals 14 residues. In DNA, the CDR3 is TGTGCCAGCAGTGGGCTTCTAAACACAGATACGCAGTATTTT. As protein: CASSGLLNTDTQYF.

The V gene is TRBV6-5, the J gene TRBJ1-2, with a weak D call TRBD1 (5 bases). Deletions cut 2 bases from V and 12 bases from J, with 22 bases between. Germline assignment: CDR1 MNHEY and CDR2 SVGAGI. This CDR3 spans 15 amino acids. The CDR3 sequence: CASSYRRPSVVGDTF. CDR3 sequence (DNA): TGTGCCAGCAGTTACCGTCGTCCCTCCGTCGTGGGGGACACCTTC.

This chain uses TRBV12-3 or TRBV12-4 with TRBJ1-1, with D possibly TRBD1 on 5 matching bases. The CDR3 has 13 amino acids. V gave up 7 bases and J gave up 7 bases, with 16 bases separating them. CDR3 loop: CASTADSPLEAFF. Written as DNA, the CDR3 is TGTGCCAGCACCGCTGACAGCCCCCTTGAAGCTTTCTTT.

This clonotype occurred a few times. An end of the junction does not agree with germline; a read error may underlie this. The V call is TRBV19, the J call TRBJ1-2, with D unclear. CDR1 LNHDA and CDR2 SQIVND come from the germline V gene (reference sequence). The CDR3 is 16 residues long. This chain's CDR3 is CASNIDRSELSSGYTF. DNA for the CDR3: TGTGCCAGTAATATAGATCGGTCCGAACTGTCCAGTGGCTACACCTTC.

This chain joins TRBV12-3 or TRBV12-4 and TRBJ1-2; D remains ambiguous. The CDR3 extends over 13 amino acids. V was cut by 2 bases and J by 4 bases, with 8 bases left in between. The CDR3 bases are TGTGCCAGCAGTTTAAAAGGGTTCTATGGCTACACCTTC. Translating gives CASSLKGFYGYTF.

CDR3 DNA: TGCGCCAGCAGAAATGGGACAGCCAACTCCTACGAGCAGTACTTC. It is translated as CASRNGTANSYEQYF. The chain combines TRBV5-1 with TRBJ2-7; TRBD1 matches 7 bases. The CDR3 is made up of 15 amino acids. Germline loops: CDR1 SGHRS, CDR2 YFSETQ. Unmatched junction bases numbered 8, after V lost 5 bases and J lost 0 bases.

This clonotype was counted only a few times. The chain combines TRBV7-8 with TRBJ2-5, with TRBD2 matching 7 bases. The CDR3 covers 17 residues. Per germline, CDR1 SGHVS and CDR2 FQNEAQ. V dropped 1 base and J dropped 1; count of bases not matched to a gene: 9. In DNA form, the CDR3 reads TGTGCCAGCAGCTTAGTCAGCGCGGGAGCTAGCCAAGAGACCCAGTACTTC. This codes for CASSLVSAGASQETQYF.

The V and J genes are TRBV28 and TRBJ1-6, with D uncertain. V shed 8 bases and J shed 9 bases, with 17 bases lying between them. The germline V gene encodes CDR1 MDHEN and CDR2 SYDVKM. This CDR3 is built from 14 residues. DNA for the CDR3: TGTGCCAGCTTTACCTCTCTGGGGATTTCACCCCTCCACTTT. Translation gives CASFTSLGISPLHF.

There are a few counts of this clonotype. This chain joins TRBV28 and TRBJ1-2, with D tentatively TRBD1 (6 bases). This CDR3 region has 12 residues. Per the germline V gene, CDR1 is MDHEN and CDR2 is SYDVKM. Trimming took off 3 bases at V and 7 bases at J, with 9 bases between the two ends. The CDR3 DNA sequence: TGTGCCAGCAGTTTTCGGGGGGCTGGCTACACCTTC. It is translated as CASSFRGAGYTF.

This clonotype was counted many times. The chain has TRBV15 and TRBJ1-1, with 7 bases that match TRBD1. Germline V CDR1 and CDR2: LNHNV, YYDKDF (reference sequence). V shed 0 bases, J shed 6 bases, and the junction held 7 bases outside the gene matches. The CDR3 loop spans 15 amino acids. The CDR3 reads CATSRDPQGTAEAFF. The DNA of the CDR3 is TGTGCCACCAGCAGAGATCCACAAGGGACAGCTGAAGCTTTCTTT.

V gene TRBV28 combines with J gene TRBJ2-7; D is uncertain. V gave up 6 bases and J gave up 6 bases, with 18 bases separating them. CDR1 is MDHEN and CDR2 is SYDVKM in the germline V gene. CDR3 length: 14 residues. The CDR3 sequence: CASSPDNRVGEQYF. The CDR3 DNA follows: TGTGCCAGCAGCCCAGACAATCGCGTCGGCGAGCAGTACTTC.

As concerns this clonotype: A much larger clone differs by one base, so this may be a read error. Lacking the conserved final phenylalanine or tryptophan, this CDR3 likely reflects a read error. The V and J genes are TRBV24-1 and TRBJ1-1; no definite D call. Germline CDR1 is KGHDR and CDR2 is SFDVKD. The CDR3 runs 14 residues. The CDR3 coding sequence is TGTGCCACCTTGGCAGGCTGGTTGAAGACTGAAGCTTTCCTT. This encodes CATLAGWLKTEAFL.

This clonotype was seen a few times. The chain joins TRBV11-1 to TRBJ2-5; possibly TRBD2 for D (5 bases). Germline V gives CDR1 SGHAT, CDR2 FQDESV (reference sequence). V was trimmed by 6 bases and J by 4 bases, leaving 12 bases between them. The CDR3 spans 13 residues. The CDR3 DNA reads TGTGCCAGCAGGGAGGTAGGCGGAGAGACCCAGTACTTC. This encodes CASREVGGETQYF.

The rearrangement links TRBV19 to TRBJ2-1, with no clear D. CDR1 and CDR2 (germline): LNHDA, SQIVND (reference sequence). V gave up 5 bases and J gave up 2 bases, with 4 bases separating them. The CDR3 has 12 amino acids. The CDR3 DNA is TGTGCCAGTAGTCGGACCTACAATGAGCAGTTCTTC. It yields the protein CASSRTYNEQFF.

CDR3: CATGGQTNQPQHF. DNA of the CDR3: TGTGCCACTGGGGGACAGACCAATCAGCCCCAGCATTTT. The chain employs TRBV19 and TRBJ1-5; TRBD1 matches at 7 bases. V trimming: 10 bases; J trimming: 3 bases; junction bases outside the gene matches: 6. Looked up from germline, CDR1 is LNHDA and CDR2 is SQIVND (reference sequence). The CDR3 runs 13 residues.

Comments on this clonotype: A single base separates this from a much larger clone, so it may be a read error. V and J are TRBV25-1 and TRBJ1-4; D uncertain. The ends were cut back, 4 bases at V and 13 bases at J, with 16 bases in the middle. Germline CDR1 is MGHDK and CDR2 is SYGVNS. The CDR3 runs to 13 residues. The CDR3 sequence: CASSGVAGRRLFF. The CDR3 nucleotides are TGTGCCAGCAGTGGAGTGGCAGGACGAAGACTGTTTTTT.

This clonotype was picked up a small number of times. The genes are TRBV7-9 and TRBJ1-2, with 7 bases that match TRBD1. The germline V gene has CDR1 SEHNR and CDR2 FQNEAQ (reference sequence). The CDR3 is 14 residues long. Unmatched junction bases numbered 5, after V lost 3 bases and J lost 4 bases. The CDR3 spells CASSFGTDLYGYTF. The CDR3 coding sequence is TGTGCCAGCAGCTTCGGGACAGACCTCTATGGCTACACCTTC.

The chain has TRBV27 and TRBJ2-1; D might be TRBD2 (5 bases). Germline V gene data show CDR1 as MNHEY and CDR2 as SMNVEV (reference sequence). Trimming cost V 5 bases and J 4 bases, with 21 bases left between them. This CDR3 is 17 amino acids long. The CDR3 here is CASSPKLRSGYYNEQFF. In DNA form, the CDR3 reads TGTGCCAGCAGTCCCAAATTACGGAGCGGTTATTACAATGAGCAGTTCTTC.

This chain links TRBV27 with TRBJ1-2; D remains ambiguous. The CDR3 loop spans 14 amino acids. Trimming took off 6 bases at V and 7 bases at J, with 18 bases between the two ends. The germline CDR1 and CDR2 sequences are MNHEY and SMNVEV (reference sequence). The CDR3 bases are TGTGCCAGCAGGGGTTTTGACGATTCAGGTGGCTACACCTTC. Its protein product is CASRGFDDSGGYTF.

This clonotype showed up just a few times. J is TRBJ2-7 and V is TRBV12-3 or TRBV12-4; D gene ambiguous. The CDR3 has 13 amino acids. With 2 bases removed from V and 4 bases from J, the gap between germline ends came to 9 bases. CDR3 protein: CASSLLDKYEQYF. The CDR3 nucleotides are TGTGCCAGCAGTTTATTGGATAAGTACGAGCAGTACTTC.

This rearrangement joins TRBV30 to TRBJ1-6; no definite D call. Germline V gene lookup returns CDR1 GTSNPN and CDR2 SVGIG (reference sequence). CDR3 size: 13 residues. V was pared by 4 bases and J by 3 bases, with 7 bases between. This CDR3 is CAWTPYYNSPLHF. In DNA, the CDR3 is TGTGCCTGGACGCCATACTATAATTCACCCCTCCACTTT.

The sample holds a few counts of this clonotype. The genes are TRBV2 and TRBJ2-1; 9 bases map to TRBD2. The CDR3 is 14 residues long. CDR1 is SNHLY and CDR2 is FYNNEI in the germline V gene. V lost 5 bases and J lost 9; bases outside the gene matches: 8. In DNA form, the CDR3 reads TGTGCCAGCAGTAAGGCGGGGGGGTTAGGTGAGCAGTTCTTC. Encoded protein: CASSKAGGLGEQFF.

The J gene is TRBJ2-1, the V gene TRBV20-1; D may correspond to TRBD1 or TRBD2 (5 bases each). CDR3 length: 15 residues. Looked up from germline, CDR1 is DFQATT and CDR2 is SNEGSKA (reference sequence). V was shortened by 1 base and J by 8 bases, with 18 bases between the two germline ends. The CDR3 bases are TGCAGTGCTAGAGTCCGGGACCCCCGACTGGATGAGCAGTTCTTC. The encoded protein is CSARVRDPRLDEQFF.

This clonotype was seen a handful of times. The chain combines TRBV20-1 with TRBJ1-1; possibly TRBD1 for D (6 bases). V was clipped by 2 bases and J by 7 bases, with 17 bases between them. CDR1 and CDR2 from the germline V gene are DFQATT and SNEGSKA (reference sequence). This CDR3 has 14 residues. The CDR3 nucleotides are TGCAGTGCTAGATCTCAGGACAGACTTCTTGAAGCTTTCTTT. This translates into CSARSQDRLLEAFF.

This clonotype was counted a few times. The chain employs TRBV7-2 and TRBJ2-7, with no clear D. The CDR3 has 14 amino acids. CDR1 is SGHTA, CDR2 FQGNSA, per germline. V was pared by 1 base and J by 3 bases, with 10 bases between. The CDR3 sequence is CASSLVVDGYEQYF. CDR3 nucleotides: TGTGCCAGCAGCTTAGTTGTTGACGGCTACGAGCAGTACTTC.

The rearrangement joins TRBV10-3 to TRBJ2-7; 9 bases map to TRBD2. CDR3 size: 12 residues. V lost 10 bases, J lost 5 bases, and 6 bases stayed unmatched. Germline V CDR1 and CDR2: ENHRY, SYGVKD. CDR3 coding DNA: TGTGCCACAGGGCAGCGGGAGGACGAGCAGTACTTC. Protein product: CATGQREDEQYF.

This chain connects TRBV7-3 to TRBJ2-7, with 10 bases lining up with TRBD2. The CDR3 spans 15 residues. The V gene's germline CDR1 is SGHTA and CDR2 FQGTGA. J gave up 2 bases and V 5 bases, and 6 bases lay outside the gene matches. The CDR3 bases are TGTGCCAGCAGCCAACCCAGCGGGGGGGCCTACGAGCAGTACTTC. Protein: CASSQPSGGAYEQYF.

This chain uses TRBV10-3 with TRBJ1-2; no reliable D call. Germline assignment: CDR1 ENHRY and CDR2 SYGVKD. With 7 bases removed from V and 4 bases from J, the gap between germline ends came to 13 bases. This CDR3 spans 13 amino acids. The CDR3, as DNA: TGTGCCATCACGGACGGGGAGAGCTATGGCTACACCTTC. It yields the protein CAITDGESYGYTF.

This rearrangement joins TRBV7-8 to TRBJ2-7; 12 bases are a match to TRBD2. The CDR3 contains 14 residues. The V gene's germline CDR1 is SGHVS and CDR2 FQNEAQ. The V gene end was trimmed by 5 bases and the J gene end by 5 bases; junction bases not matched to a gene: 4. CDR3 sequence: CASSPTSGRNEQYF. The CDR3, as DNA: TGTGCCAGCAGCCCTACTAGCGGGAGGAACGAGCAGTACTTC. The whole variable domain, filled in from reference TRBV7-8 and TRBJ2-7, reads GAGVSQSPRYKVAKRGQDVALRCDPISGHVSLFWYQQALGQGPEFLTYFQNEAQLDKSGLPSDRFFAERPEGSVSTLKIQRTQQEDSAVYLCASSPTSGRNEQYFGPGTRLTVT.